The 21 T cell receptor beta chains below all came from one sample that was sequenced in a study of blood T cell repertoires in COVID-19. This table comes from immunoSEQ multiplex PCR, and its TCRdb copy is limited to in-frame clones, with some not included. The sample holds 55,000 to 75,000 clones, roughly 90% seen once. The sequenced sample was peripheral blood. Receptors were obtained from a human donor in a cohort sampled during active COVID-19.

The chain employs TRBV6-5 and TRBJ2-1; 9 bases are shared with TRBD2. The CDR3 runs to 16 residues. Germline trimming cut 0 bases from V and 6 bases from J; bases unmatched to any gene: 6. Germline CDR1 is MNHEY and CDR2 is SVGAGI. The CDR3 reads CASSYSGLAGLNEQFF. Written as DNA, the CDR3 is TGTGCCAGCAGTTACTCGGGGCTAGCGGGGCTCAATGAGCAGTTCTTC.

The genes are TRBV6-2 or TRBV6-3 and TRBJ2-2; no reliable D call. Trimming removed 6 bases from V and 6 bases from J, with 11 bases in between. Germline CDR1 reads MNHEY; CDR2 reads SVGEGT. The CDR3 has 13 residues. CDR3 in DNA: TGTGCCAGCAGCCTCGTGGCTTCCGGGGAGCTGTTTTTT. Translated, it gives CASSLVASGELFF.

V and J are TRBV27 and TRBJ2-5; TRBD2 matches at 11 bases. The germline CDR1 and CDR2 sequences are MNHEY and SMNVEV (reference sequence). Unmatched junction bases numbered 2, after V lost 5 bases and J lost 3 bases. The CDR3 is 14 residues long. CDR3: CASSMGLAEETQYF. CDR3 nucleotide sequence: TGTGCCAGCAGTATGGGACTAGCGGAAGAGACCCAGTACTTC.

The chain recombines TRBV6-6 with TRBJ1-2; 8 bases map to TRBD1. Trimming took 0 bases from V and 6 from J; bases not matched to a gene: 6. The CDR3 contains 15 residues. Looked up from germline, CDR1 is MNHNY and CDR2 is SVGAGI (reference sequence). CDR3 in amino acids: CASSYSYQGANGYTF. The CDR3 coding sequence is TGTGCCAGCAGTTACTCTTACCAGGGGGCGAATGGCTACACCTTC.

In this sample, this clone turned up once. V is TRBV7-9 and J is TRBJ1-1; TRBD1 matches at 10 bases. V gave up 5 bases and J gave up 3 bases; unmatched junction bases: 6. This CDR3 comprises 15 residues. Germline CDR1 and CDR2: SEHNR and FQNEAQ (reference sequence). The CDR3 reads CASSVRTGGDTEAFF. The DNA of the CDR3 is TGTGCCAGCAGCGTCCGGACAGGGGGGGACACTGAAGCTTTCTTT.

V gene TRBV6-5 combines with J gene TRBJ1-5; no clear D gene. V was pared by 6 bases and J by 2 bases, with 11 bases between. Germline lookup yields CDR1 MNHEY and CDR2 SVGAGI. This CDR3 contains 14 residues. CDR3 sequence (DNA): TGTGCCAGCAGCCCGGACGGGGGCAATCAGCCCCAGCATTTT. This gives the protein CASSPDGGNQPQHF.

This clone was observed a single time. The chain carries TRBV30 and TRBJ2-2, with TRBD1 matching over 7 bases. CDR1 GTSNPN and CDR2 SVGIG come from the germline V gene (reference sequence). Trimming removed 2 bases from V and 7 bases from J; junction bases left unmatched: 7. The length of the CDR3 is 14 residues. CDR3 in amino acids: CAWSTGQIDGELFF. As DNA, the CDR3 is TGTGCCTGGAGTACGGGACAGATTGACGGGGAGCTGTTTTTT.

The chain uses TRBV5-1 and TRBJ2-5; 10 nucleotides line up with TRBD2. Unmatched junction bases numbered 4, after V lost 2 bases and J lost 0 bases. The germline CDR1 and CDR2 sequences are SGHRS and YFSETQ. The CDR3 loop spans 16 amino acids. The CDR3 DNA reads TGCGCCAGCAGCTTTAGCGGGGGGACGTACCAAGAGACCCAGTACTTC. This gives the protein CASSFSGGTYQETQYF.

The V gene is TRBV5-6, the J gene TRBJ1-5; D unresolved. CDR3 length: 15 residues. Trimming cost V 2 bases and J 2 bases, with 11 bases left between them. Germline CDR1 is SGHDT and CDR2 is YYEEEE. The CDR3 reads CASSFGTGGNQPQHF. DNA for the CDR3: TGTGCCAGCAGCTTCGGAACGGGTGGCAATCAGCCCCAGCATTTT.

This sequence joins TRBV28 and TRBJ2-5; TRBD2 might be the D (6 bases). The CDR3 runs 15 residues. The V gene lost 3 bases and the J gene lost 2 bases, with 13 bases spanning the gap. Germline V CDR1 and CDR2: MDHEN, SYDVKM. As DNA, the CDR3 is TGTGCCAGCAGTTTTGGGACTGAATTACAAGAGACCCAGTACTTC. Its protein product is CASSFGTELQETQYF. The entire variable domain, with the rest obtained from reference TRBV28 and TRBJ2-5, is as follows: DVKVTQSSRYLVKRTGEKVFLECVQDMDHENMFWYRQDPGLGLRLIYFSYDVKMKEKGDIPEGYSVSREKKERFSLILESASTNQTSMYLCASSFGTELQETQYFGPGTRLLVL.

This clone was counted only a few times. This chain links TRBV5-6 with TRBJ2-7; tentative D call: TRBD2 (5 bases). Germline V gene data show CDR1 as SGHDT and CDR2 as YYEEEE. Trimming cost V 4 bases and J 4 bases, with 15 bases left between them. This CDR3 comprises 14 residues. The chain's CDR3 is CASSRRGLGYEQYF. CDR3 DNA: TGTGCCAGCAGCCGCCGAGGGCTTGGGTACGAGCAGTACTTC.

This chain joins TRBV18 and TRBJ1-1; 10 nucleotides match TRBD1. J lost 5 bases, V lost 1 base, and 13 bases had no gene match. The CDR3 runs 18 residues. Germline-derived CDR1 and CDR2 are KGHSH and LQKENI. The CDR3 spells CASSPHAPGQGLGTEAFF. Written as DNA, the CDR3 is TGTGCCAGCTCACCACACGCACCGGGACAGGGGTTGGGAACTGAAGCTTTCTTT.

The chain links TRBV6-5 to TRBJ1-5, with 7 bases fitting TRBD1. CDR3 size: 14 residues. Germline loops: CDR1 MNHEY, CDR2 SVGAGI. J was trimmed by 2 bases and V by 6 bases; bases with no gene match: 4. In DNA form, the CDR3 reads TGTGCCAGCAGAACAGGGGTGGGCAATCAGCCCCAGCATTTT. As protein: CASRTGVGNQPQHF.

This clone was detected only once. This chain links TRBV4-1 with TRBJ2-1, with D maybe TRBD1 (5 bases). CDR1 and CDR2 (germline): MGHRA, YSYEKL. The CDR3 spans 16 residues. Trimming took 1 base from V and 2 from J, leaving 12 bases between them. CDR3: CASSQGPGIPYNEQFF. CDR3 sequence (DNA): TGCGCCAGCAGCCAAGGTCCAGGGATTCCCTACAATGAGCAGTTCTTC.

V gene TRBV7-2 combines with J gene TRBJ2-1; tentative D call: TRBD2 (5 bases). CDR3 length equals 14 residues. Trimming took 1 base from V and 8 from J, leaving 12 bases between them. Germline CDR1 is SGHTA and CDR2 is FQGNSA. The CDR3 loop is CASSLVAVGDEQFF. The DNA for the CDR3 is TGTGCCAGCAGCTTAGTCGCCGTCGGGGATGAGCAGTTCTTC.

The rearrangement links TRBV15 to TRBJ2-5, with D possibly matching TRBD2 (6 bases). Between the trimmed V and J ends, which lost 0 bases and 4 bases, there was a span of 12 bases. Germline V gene lookup returns CDR1 LNHNV and CDR2 YYDKDF (reference sequence). The CDR3 loop spans 15 amino acids. The CDR3 DNA is TGTGCCACCAGCAGAGAGCGGGGTCGGGGAGAGACCCAGTACTTC. Translating it yields CATSRERGRGETQYF.

Remarks on this clone: The conserved phenylalanine or tryptophan is not found at the CDR3 terminus, so this likely reflects a read error. The DNA is omitted, as the CDR3 cannot be located on it reliably, and the CDR3 follows TCRdb's listing. The chain links TRBV13 to TRBJ1-2; TRBD1 is taken as the D call from the table, unchecked against the DNA. 11 amino acids form the CDR3, both terminal residues included. Germline-derived CDR1 and CDR2 are PRHDT and FYEKMQ (reference sequence). The CDR3 loop is CASSRLGRLNV.

The CDR3 sequence: CASSYSTGVRTEAFF. In DNA, the CDR3 is TGTGCCAGCAGTTACTCGACAGGGGTTCGGACTGAAGCTTTCTTT. The rearrangement uses TRBV6-5 and TRBJ1-1, with 8 bases fitting TRBD1. The J segment lost 5 bases and the V segment lost 0 bases, leaving 5 bases of the junction unmatched. This CDR3 region has 15 residues. The germline V gene encodes CDR1 MNHEY and CDR2 SVGAGI.

V is TRBV5-1 and J is TRBJ2-7; 7 nucleotides align to TRBD2. CDR3 length: 14 amino acids. V was pared by 2 bases and J by 6 bases, with 8 bases of the junction left unmatched. Germline CDR1 is SGHRS and CDR2 is YFSETQ. This chain's CDR3 is CASSFREGNREQYF. The DNA of the CDR3 is TGCGCCAGCAGCTTTAGGGAGGGGAATCGCGAGCAGTACTTC.

The gene calls are TRBV29-1 and TRBJ1-2; D not certain. The germline V gene has CDR1 SQVTM and CDR2 ANQGSEA. V was cut by 7 bases and J by 5 bases, with 17 bases left in between. The CDR3 length is 13 residues. CDR3: CSADPEEEYGYTF. The DNA of the CDR3 is TGCAGCGCTGATCCGGAGGAAGAGTATGGCTACACCTTC.

The chain joins TRBV4-2 to TRBJ1-1; 11 bases agree with TRBD1. The germline gives CDR1 LGHNA, CDR2 YNFKEQ. The junction had 7 bases not matched to a gene; V was cut back by 5 bases and J by 5 bases. The CDR3 loop spans 15 amino acids. The CDR3 spells CASSNRDRGRTEAFF. CDR3 nucleotides: TGTGCCAGCAGCAACCGGGACAGGGGGAGAACTGAAGCTTTCTTT.